This T cell receptor beta chain came from a study of blood T cell repertoires in COVID-19. For the study at large: Collection of acute and convalescent COVID-19 samples took place in the United States, Italy and Spain. PBMCs, B-cell-depleted T cells, or T cells provided the cDNA or gDNA that made up the material.

Sequenced by immunoSEQ multiplex PCR; TCRdb stores in-frame clones only, minus some. The data show roughly 80,000 clones, around 82% seen once. Trimming at V came to 4 bases and at J to 3 bases, leaving 3 bases not matched to a gene. The CDR3 has 14 residues. CDR1 and CDR2 from the germline V gene are SGHRS and YFSETQ. V is TRBV5-1 and J is TRBJ2-2; 7 nucleotides line up with TRBD1. The sample comprised peripheral blood. The sequence came from a woman between 55 and 75 years old with acute or convalescent COVID-19. The CDR3 here is CASSLDRYTGELFF. CDR3 in DNA: TGCGCCAGCAGCCTGGACAGGTACACCGGGGAGCTGTTTTTT.